These 2 T cell receptor beta chains originate from one sample sequenced in a study of blood T cell repertoires in COVID-19. Assay: immunoSEQ multiplex PCR; the TCRdb copy retains only in-frame clones and omits some. Among roughly 250,000 clones listed, 70% to 85% were seen once. The sample comprised peripheral blood. The receptor set was obtained from a woman in her thirties or forties with active or convalescent COVID-19.

V usage is TRBV25-1 and J usage is TRBJ1-6, with D unresolved. CDR1 and CDR2 from the germline V gene are MGHDK and SYGVNS. Trimming cost V 6 bases and J 5 bases, with 11 bases left between them. There are 14 residues in the CDR3. This chain's CDR3 is CASRSGHDNSPLHF. The CDR3 DNA reads as TGTGCCAGCAGAAGTGGGCACGATAATTCACCCCTCCACTTT.

The sample holds one count of this clone. The rearrangement uses TRBV19 and TRBJ1-6, with TRBD1 identical over 8 bases. J was trimmed by 14 bases and V by 4 bases; bases with no gene match: 7. The CDR3 has 13 amino acids. Germline V gene sequence: CDR1 LNHDA, CDR2 SQIVND (reference sequence). In DNA, the CDR3 is TGTGCCAGTAGTAGCGGGACAGGTTTGTCCCTCCACTTT. It yields the protein CASSSGTGLSLHF.